This T cell receptor beta chain was retrieved from a study of blood T cell repertoires in COVID-19. Produced via immunoSEQ multiplex PCR; TCRdb's table is partial and in-frame only. This table has roughly 160,000 clones, about 85% appearing once. Germline V gene sequence: CDR1 SGHRS, CDR2 YFSETQ. This CDR3 comprises 16 residues. After removal of 4 bases from V and 0 bases from J, the junction contained 7 bases not matched to a gene. This clone was found a few times. The origin of this receptor is a woman in her thirties or forties with acute COVID-19. What was sequenced was PBMCs or T cells enriched from blood (not recorded which). V is TRBV5-1 and J is TRBJ2-3; 8 nucleotides align to TRBD2. The CDR3 nucleotides are TGCGCCAGCAGCCTACGGACTAGCTCTAGCACAGATACGCAGTATTTT. Its protein is CASSLRTSSSTDTQYF. Filled out from reference TRBV5-1 and TRBJ2-3, the complete variable domain reads KAGVTQTPRYLIKTRGQQVTLSCSPISGHRSVSWYQQTPGQGLQFLFEYFSETQRNKGNFPGRFSGRQFSNSRSEMNVSTLELGDSALYLCASSLRTSSSTDTQYFGPGTRLTVL.